The following is a T cell receptor (beta chain) sequence with its context. What antigen it recognizes has not been identified. Per-base quality was not reported, and no clone a single base away is much larger than it. The data are from a study of CD4 T cells in relation to SARS-CoV-2 and coronaviruses (dated by TCRdb to about 2021). Regarding the complete study: In the ViraFEST assay, PBMCs were cultured with antigen for 9 to 10 days, after which TCR beta CDR3s were sequenced to identify antigen-specific clonal expansions. An HIV-1 Nef peptide pool or a culture without peptide was used as the negative reference condition. Using patient-derived lymphoblastoid cell lines, the shared crossreactive spike epitopes were mapped to their HLA restriction. Samples from three pre-COVID donors and the naive versus memory experiments were sequenced with the Adaptive Biotechnologies TCR-sequencing kit; other data were Illumina-based. At the level of individual TCR clonotypes, the study measured memory CD4+ T cell crossreactivity between SARS-CoV-2 spike protein and common cold coronavirus spike proteins. A different, Illumina-based TCR-beta assay was used to sequence expansion assays from other donors in the study. What the research found in general, with its limitations: Small numbers of patients and of tested TCRs limited the study. Approximately 69% of donors had memory CD4+ clonotypes that crossrecognized SARS-CoV-2 and at least one common cold coronavirus spike. Compared with monoreactive clones, crossreactive clones had significantly weaker SARS-CoV-2-driven expansion, a result consistent with antigenic imprinting. No donor contributed both pre-pandemic and post-infection samples, which limited tracing the source of pre-existing responses. Since the crossreactivity analysis centred on spike protein, crossreactivity against other viral proteins was not assessed.

CDR1 and CDR2 (SGHKS, YYEKEE) derive from the germline V gene (reference sequence). The CDR3 measures 18 amino acids from cysteine to phenylalanine. Only the CDR3 part of the read is kept: 54 bases, read in frame from the first base. Clipping removes 0 bases from V and 5 bases from J, with 15 as the unmatched junction base count. CD4+ T cells from unexposed donors were collected before the COVID-19 pandemic (2011-2018). Following 10 days of culture, the EasySep CD4+ T cell isolation kit was used to isolate CD4+ T cells. Unexposed donor CD4+ T cells were tested for reactivity to SARS-CoV-2 S and N and four common cold coronavirus spike pools, as cell number allowed. PBMCs were cultured at fewer than 2.5 million per well in IMDM supplemented with 5% human AB serum and about 9 IU/ml IL-2. Half of the culture medium was replaced with fresh IL-2-containing medium on days 3 and 7. In general, triplicate replicate wells were used for every peptide culture condition. The leukapheresis product for the unexposed donors was obtained through commercial purchase. Ficoll-Paque PLUS gradient centrifugation was used to isolate PBMCs from either whole blood or leukapheresis product. PBMCs were either cryopreserved at -140°C or used fresh in the expansion assay. The QIAamp Micro DNA Kit was used to extract genomic DNA from the CD4+ T cells.

To prepare the library, the immunoSEQ multiplex PCR assay was applied. The study's own analysis went as follows. Preprocessing removed nonproductive sequences and CDR3s not starting with C, not ending with F or W, or shorter than 7 amino acids. Antigen-specific clonotypes were called with the MANAFEST web app, based on expansion relative to reference and other culture wells. A clone was considered positive if significant expansion relative to the reference culture was observed in 2 of 3 replicate wells at an FDR below 0.05. To be called positive, a clone also had to show significant expansion compared with every other tandem well and an odds ratio greater than 5. After three terminal residues were trimmed from each end, CDR3 homology was quantified as pairwise Levenshtein distance using the stringdist R package. TCRdb took over this immuneACCESS table, retaining in-frame rearrangements with V and J assigned. Such tables are incomplete; in checked studies, under half of the missing clones stem from an unresolved V gene, and the remainder is unexplained. V, J and clone size are taken as reported in that table, and D and trimming were inferred from the DNA itself. The sample has around 29,000 clones on record, more than 75% of them singletons. The top ten constitute roughly 15% of the sample.

The sequence is built from TRBV5-5 and TRBJ2-7; 9 bases in the junction line up with TRBD1. The receptor's source is a human donor in good health. The sample consisted of CD4+ T cells from PBMCs, cultured in vitro. CDR3 protein: CASSLVGIRQGGRNEQYF. The nucleotide sequence reads as follows: TGTGCCAGCAGCTTGGTAGGGATTAGACAGGGGGGAAGAAACGAGCAGTACTTC.